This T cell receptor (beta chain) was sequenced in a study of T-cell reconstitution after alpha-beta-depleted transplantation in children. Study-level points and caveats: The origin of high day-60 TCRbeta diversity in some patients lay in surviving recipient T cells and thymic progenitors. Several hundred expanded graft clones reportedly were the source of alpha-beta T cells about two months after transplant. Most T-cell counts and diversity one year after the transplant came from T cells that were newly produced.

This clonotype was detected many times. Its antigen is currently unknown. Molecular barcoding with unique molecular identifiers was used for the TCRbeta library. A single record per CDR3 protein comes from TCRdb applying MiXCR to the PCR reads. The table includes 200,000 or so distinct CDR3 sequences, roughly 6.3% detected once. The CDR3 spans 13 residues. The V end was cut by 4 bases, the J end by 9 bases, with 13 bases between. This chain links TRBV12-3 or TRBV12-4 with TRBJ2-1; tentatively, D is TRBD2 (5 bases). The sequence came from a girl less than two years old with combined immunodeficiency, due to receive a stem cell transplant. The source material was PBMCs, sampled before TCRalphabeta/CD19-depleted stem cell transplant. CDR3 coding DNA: TGTGCCAGCAGTTCTCCCTGGGAGAGTGAGCAGTTCTTC. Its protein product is CASSSPWESEQFF.